These 27 T cell receptor beta chains came from one sample sequenced in a study of cytomegalovirus exposure and HLA in healthy donors (dated by TCRdb to the late 2010s). The library came from the immunoSEQ multiplex PCR assay. The multiplex PCR relied on a mix of 60 forward primers for TCR Vbeta segments and 13 reverse primers for TCR Jbeta segments. TCRdb provides this immuneACCESS table in a form limited to in-frame rearrangements. Some clones are lacking; in checked studies, under half of them reflect an unresolved V gene, and why the rest are absent is not known. The table for this sample lists roughly 57,000 clones. Of the sample, more than 10% is held by the ten largest clones. Sequencing was done on a sample of PBMCs. These receptor sequences come from a woman aged 25-40 years in good health and CMV-seropositive.

CDR3 region: CAWSAATGRNTEAFF. The CDR3 DNA reads TGTGCCTGGAGTGCCGCGACAGGGAGGAACACTGAAGCTTTCTTT. The gene calls are TRBV30 and TRBJ1-1; 7 nucleotides align to TRBD1. The CDR3 length is 15 residues. Trimming at V came to 1 base and at J to 1 base, leaving 6 bases not matched to a gene. Germline V gene sequence: CDR1 GTSNPN, CDR2 SVGIG (reference sequence).

The genes are TRBV6-1 and TRBJ2-7; 8 bases agree with TRBD2. The CDR3 has 13 residues. Germline lookup yields CDR1 MNHNS and CDR2 SASEGT. Losses at the gene ends were 11 bases for V and 2 bases for J; bases not matched to a gene: 8. The CDR3 bases are TGTGCCGGACACGGGGGGGAAACCTACGAGCAGTACTTC. Protein product: CAGHGGETYEQYF.

The chain combines TRBV6-6 with TRBJ1-5; the D gene is possibly TRBD1 (5 bases). This CDR3 has 16 amino acids. Germline-derived CDR1 and CDR2 are MNHNY and SVGAGI (reference sequence). Trimming cost V 0 bases and J 4 bases, with 13 bases left between them. CDR3 protein: CASSYSEGQTNQPQHF. The DNA for the CDR3 is TGTGCCAGCAGTTACTCGGAGGGGCAGACGAATCAGCCCCAGCATTTT.

The chain recombines TRBV27 with TRBJ2-1, with 8 nucleotides matching TRBD1. The CDR3 extends over 15 amino acids. In germline, CDR1 is MNHEY, CDR2 SMNVEV (reference sequence). The V segment lost 5 bases and the J segment 3 bases; nucleotides outside the gene matches: 6. CDR3 sequence: CASSRPGTGYNEQFF. CDR3 bases: TGTGCCAGCAGTCGACCCGGGACAGGCTACAATGAGCAGTTCTTC.

The genes are TRBV27 and TRBJ2-1, with 12 bases identical to TRBD2. Germline assignment: CDR1 MNHEY and CDR2 SMNVEV (reference sequence). The CDR3 loop spans 14 amino acids. J lost 8 bases, V lost 5 bases, and 4 bases had no gene match. As DNA, the CDR3 is TGTGCCAGCAGTCGGACTAGCGGGAAACATGAGCAGTTCTTC. Translated, it gives CASSRTSGKHEQFF.

V is TRBV7-9 and J is TRBJ2-3; 11 bases align to TRBD2. J lost 5 bases, V lost 0 bases, and 1 base had no gene match. In germline, CDR1 is SEHNR, CDR2 FQNEAQ (reference sequence). This CDR3 is 15 amino acids long. The DNA for the CDR3 is TGTGCCAGCAGCTTAGCCGGGACTAGCGGAGATACGCAGTATTTT. Protein: CASSLAGTSGDTQYF. The full variable domain, its missing parts supplied by reference TRBV7-9 and TRBJ2-3, is DTGVSQNPRHKITKRGQNVTFRCDPISEHNRLYWYRQTLGQGPEFLTYFQNEAQLEKSRLLSDRFSAERPKGSFSTLEIQRTEQGDSAMYLCASSLAGTSGDTQYFGPGTRLTVL.

The chain has TRBV15 and TRBJ1-2; TRBD1 aligns across 8 bases. V was clipped by 0 bases and J by 8 bases; unmatched bases: 5. The germline V gene encodes CDR1 LNHNV and CDR2 YYDKDF (reference sequence). The CDR3 has 14 amino acids. CDR3 DNA sequence: TGTGCCACCAGCAGAGACCTGACAGGGGACGGCTACACCTTC. It encodes CATSRDLTGDGYTF. The variable domain in full, with the rest retrieved from reference TRBV15 and TRBJ1-2, is DAMVIQNPRYQVTQFGKPVTLSCSQTLNHNVMYWYQQKSSQAPKLLFHYYDKDFNNEADTPDNFQSRRPNTSFCFLDIRSPGLGDTAMYLCATSRDLTGDGYTFGSGTRLTVV.

The CDR3 region has the DNA TGTGCCTGGAGTGTAGCAAGCGGGATATACGAGCAGTACTTC. Its translation: CAWSVASGIYEQYF. The rearrangement joins TRBV30 to TRBJ2-7; TRBD2 aligns across 7 bases. Germline assignment: CDR1 GTSNPN and CDR2 SVGIG (reference sequence). There are 14 residues in the CDR3. Unmatched junction bases numbered 6, after V lost 0 bases and J lost 4 bases. The variable domain in full, completed from reference TRBV30 and TRBJ2-7, reads SQTIHQWPATLVQPVGSPLSLECTVEGTSNPNLYWYRQAAGRGLQLLFYSVGIGQISSEVPQNLSASRPQDRQFILSSKKLLLSDSGFYLCAWSVASGIYEQYFGPGTRLTVT.

This sequence joins TRBV15 and TRBJ2-7, with TRBD2 identical over 9 bases. The CDR3 sequence is 14 residues long. J lost 2 bases, V lost 8 bases, and 7 bases had no gene match. Germline V gives CDR1 LNHNV, CDR2 YYDKDF (reference sequence). CDR3 in amino acids: CATSRTSVTYEQYF. Here the CDR3 DNA reads TGTGCCACCTCGAGGACTAGCGTTACCTACGAGCAGTACTTC.

The chain carries TRBV7-9 and TRBJ1-2; perhaps TRBD1 as D (5 bases). This CDR3 region has 14 residues. V was pared by 1 base and J by 7 bases, with 13 bases between. CDR1 and CDR2 from the germline V gene are SEHNR and FQNEAQ (reference sequence). The CDR3 coding sequence is TGTGCCAGCAGCTTAGAGGGCGGGGCCCTTGGCTACACCTTC. Translation gives CASSLEGGALGYTF.

The rearrangement links TRBV7-8 to TRBJ2-3; D is possibly TRBD1 (6 bases). Germline CDR1 is SGHVS and CDR2 is FQNEAQ. This CDR3 spans 16 amino acids. V lost 1 base and J lost 4, with 15 bases in between. The CDR3 DNA is TGTGCCAGCAGCTTAGGCCGACAGGACTGGGCAGATACGCAGTATTTT. Translating gives CASSLGRQDWADTQYF.

V and J are TRBV9 and TRBJ1-3; D gene uncertain. CDR3 length equals 15 residues. Trimming took off 0 bases at V and 3 bases at J, with 10 bases between the two ends. The germline V gene has CDR1 SGDLS and CDR2 YYNGEE. This CDR3 is CASSVGIADGNTIYF. CDR3 sequence (DNA): TGTGCCAGCAGCGTAGGGATAGCTGATGGAAACACCATATATTTT.

In nucleotides, the CDR3 is TGTGCCAGCAGTCTAAACAGGGACTATGGCTACACCTTC. Protein: CASSLNRDYGYTF. The chain uses TRBV7-2 and TRBJ1-2; tentative D call: TRBD1 (6 bases). The CDR3 has 13 amino acids. Germline V gives CDR1 SGHTA, CDR2 FQGNSA. With 6 bases removed from V and 3 bases from J, the gap between germline ends came to 11 bases.

This clone is labeled medium-sized based on frequency. The rearrangement joins TRBV10-2 to TRBJ1-2; D not resolved. Trimming took 8 bases from V and 7 from J, leaving 17 bases between them. CDR1 is WSHSY and CDR2 is SAAADI in the germline V gene. The CDR3 covers 13 residues. This CDR3 is CASSPERRLGYTF. The CDR3 DNA is TGCGCCAGCTCCCCAGAGAGGAGACTTGGCTACACCTTC.

The rearrangement joins TRBV29-1 to TRBJ2-1; 8 bases align to TRBD2. The CDR3 covers 14 residues. Germline V gene data show CDR1 as SQVTM and CDR2 as ANQGSEA. The V and J ends lost 5 bases and 0 bases, in that order; junction bases with no gene match: 3. In DNA, the CDR3 is TGCAGCGTTAGCGGGAGTCCCTCCTACAATGAGCAGTTCTTC. Protein: CSVSGSPSYNEQFF.

In nucleotides, the CDR3 is TGTGCCACCCCAACCGGGCATATCGGGGGCGAGCAGTACTTC. It translates to CATPTGHIGGEQYF. The chain combines TRBV6-1 with TRBJ2-7; D may be TRBD2 (6 bases). The germline V and J ends were trimmed by 10 bases and 6 bases, with 22 bases remaining between them. CDR3 size: 14 residues. Germline V gene lookup returns CDR1 MNHNS and CDR2 SASEGT.

The gene calls are TRBV18 and TRBJ2-1, with 9 bases that match TRBD1. After removal of 3 bases from V and 5 bases from J, the junction contained 5 bases not matched to a gene. The germline V gene has CDR1 KGHSH and CDR2 LQKENI. There are 15 residues in the CDR3. CDR3 protein: CASSPDRGADNEQFF. CDR3 nucleotides: TGTGCCAGCTCACCGGACAGGGGTGCCGACAATGAGCAGTTCTTC.

The V and J genes are TRBV4-1 and TRBJ1-6; 9 bases agree with TRBD1. Germline V gene sequence: CDR1 MGHRA, CDR2 YSYEKL. CDR3 size: 15 residues. J was trimmed by 10 bases and V by 3 bases; bases with no gene match: 7. The CDR3 region has the DNA TGCGCCAGCAGCCAGGTCCGGGACAGGGTATCACCCCTCCACTTT. It specifies CASSQVRDRVSPLHF.

V and J are TRBV7-9 and TRBJ2-1; 9 nucleotides agree with TRBD1. The CDR3 is 16 amino acids. V shed 5 bases and J 7 bases; nucleotides not matched to a gene: 12. The germline CDR1 and CDR2 sequences are SEHNR and FQNEAQ (reference sequence). DNA of the CDR3: TGTGCCAGCAGCCCACTAGGGACAGGGTCCGATAATGAGCAGTTCTTC. This translates into CASSPLGTGSDNEQFF.

The rearrangement joins TRBV19 to TRBJ2-1, with 7 bases lining up with TRBD1. The germline V gene has CDR1 LNHDA and CDR2 SQIVND (reference sequence). V lost 7 bases and J lost 3; bases outside the gene matches: 12. CDR3 length equals 16 residues. The CDR3 coding sequence is TGTGCCAGTACCCCTGCCCAGACAGGGAGCTACAATGAGCAGTTCTTC. Residues: CASTPAQTGSYNEQFF.

The DNA of the CDR3 is TGTGCCAGCAGTGAATTGCGACTAGCGTACACAGATACGCAGTATTTT. Encoded protein: CASSELRLAYTDTQYF. The chain has TRBV2 and TRBJ2-3; 8 bases line up with TRBD2. This CDR3 contains 16 residues. Germline values: CDR1 SNHLY, CDR2 FYNNEI. The junction had 6 bases not matched to a gene; V was cut back by 2 bases and J by 2 bases.

The chain has TRBV4-1 and TRBJ2-7; TRBD2 agrees at 7 bases. Germline V CDR1 and CDR2: MGHRA, YSYEKL. CDR3 length: 16 amino acids. Unmatched junction bases numbered 12, after V lost 1 base and J lost 6 bases. Here the CDR3 reads CASSQVDLLAFREQYF. CDR3 DNA: TGCGCCAGCAGCCAAGTAGATTTACTAGCGTTCCGCGAGCAGTACTTC.

The J gene is TRBJ2-5, the V gene TRBV5-4; tentative D call: TRBD1 (5 bases). Germline CDR1 and CDR2: SGHNT and YYREEE (reference sequence). The germline V and J ends were trimmed by 4 bases and 3 bases, with 16 bases remaining between them. This CDR3 has 15 amino acids. The CDR3, as DNA: TGTGCCAGCAGCCCGGACACAGGTTTAGAAGAGACCCAGTACTTC. Protein product: CASSPDTGLEETQYF.

The chain combines TRBV11-3 with TRBJ1-1; TRBD1 agrees at 7 bases. The CDR3 is made up of 15 amino acids. V dropped 1 base and J dropped 1; count of bases not matched to a gene: 3. Germline V gene data show CDR1 as SGHNT and CDR2 as YENEEA. The DNA of the CDR3 is TGTGCCAGCAGCTTAGGGGACAGACCGAACACTGAAGCTTTCTTT. It encodes CASSLGDRPNTEAFF.

V usage is TRBV18 and J usage is TRBJ1-4; 7 bases are shared with TRBD1. V lost 6 bases and J lost 7; bases outside the gene matches: 5. CDR1 is KGHSH and CDR2 is LQKENI in the germline V gene. The CDR3 totals 13 residues. CDR3 region: CASSRDRSEKLFF. DNA of the CDR3: TGTGCCAGCTCCCGGGACAGAAGTGAAAAACTGTTTTTT.

J is TRBJ2-5 and V is TRBV5-1, with 7 bases aligning to TRBD2. The V gene's germline CDR1 is SGHRS and CDR2 YFSETQ. The junction had 2 bases not matched to a gene; V was cut back by 0 bases and J by 0 bases. This CDR3 is 15 amino acids long. For the CDR3, the DNA is TGCGCCAGCAGCTTGGCCGGGGGGTACCAAGAGACCCAGTACTTC. Amino acid sequence: CASSLAGGYQETQYF.

The genes are TRBV30 and TRBJ2-1, with TRBD2 matching over 11 bases. This CDR3 is built from 12 residues. Germline V lookup: CDR1 GTSNPN, CDR2 SVGIG (reference sequence). Trimming took 7 bases from V and 8 from J; bases not matched to a gene: 4. The CDR3 loop is CAFSGGADEQFF. CDR3 DNA sequence: TGTGCCTTTAGCGGGGGGGCAGATGAGCAGTTCTTC.